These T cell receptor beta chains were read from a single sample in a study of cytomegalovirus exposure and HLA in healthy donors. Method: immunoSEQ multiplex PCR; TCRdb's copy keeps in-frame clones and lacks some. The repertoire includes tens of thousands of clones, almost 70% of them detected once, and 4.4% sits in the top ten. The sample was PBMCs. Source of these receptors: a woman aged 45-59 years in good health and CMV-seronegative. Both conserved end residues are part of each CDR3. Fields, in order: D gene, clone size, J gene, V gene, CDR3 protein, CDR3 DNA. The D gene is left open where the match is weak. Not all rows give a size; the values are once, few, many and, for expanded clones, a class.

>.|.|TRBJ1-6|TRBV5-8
CASSFGNSPLHF
TGTGCCAGCAGCTTCGGTAATTCACCCCTCCACTTT
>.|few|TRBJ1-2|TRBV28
CASTIGVNYGYTF
TGTGCCAGCACAATAGGGGTTAACTATGGCTACACCTTC
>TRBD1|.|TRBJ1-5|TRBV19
CASSLTTGGSQPQHF
TGTGCCAGTAGTCTAACGACAGGGGGGAGTCAGCCCCAGCATTTT
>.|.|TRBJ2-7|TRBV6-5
CASSQGNRYEQYF
TGTGCCAGCAGTCAGGGAAATCGGTACGAGCAGTACTTC
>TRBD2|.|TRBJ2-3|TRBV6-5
CASSLGAGGPDTQYF
TGTGCCAGCAGTCTGGGGGCGGGGGGCCCGGATACGCAGTATTTT
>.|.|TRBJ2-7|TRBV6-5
CASSLDGYEQYF
TGTGCCAGCAGTCTCGACGGGTACGAGCAGTACTTC
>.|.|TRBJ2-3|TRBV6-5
CARLAPLDTQYF
TGTGCCAGACTAGCCCCTTTGGATACGCAGTATTTT
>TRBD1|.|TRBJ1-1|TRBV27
CASMTGQVGEAFF
TGTGCCAGCATGACAGGGCAAGTTGGTGAAGCTTTCTTT
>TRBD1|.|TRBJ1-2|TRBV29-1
CSATETGLNYGYTF
TGCAGCGCAACAGAGACAGGGTTAAACTATGGCTACACCTTC
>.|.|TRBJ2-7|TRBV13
CASSFSGDEQYF
TGTGCCAGCAGCTTTTCAGGGGACGAGCAGTACTTC
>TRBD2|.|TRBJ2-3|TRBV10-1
CASSESTSGGLDTQYF
TGCGCCAGCAGTGAGTCGACTAGCGGGGGATTAGATACGCAGTATTTT
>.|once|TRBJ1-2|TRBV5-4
CASSSDLQSSYGYTF
TGTGCCAGCAGCTCAGACCTACAGAGTTCCTATGGCTACACCTTC
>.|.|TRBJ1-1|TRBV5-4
CASSLNGGMNTEAFF
TGTGCCAGCAGCTTGAATGGGGGCATGAACACTGAAGCTTTCTTT
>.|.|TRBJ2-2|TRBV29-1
CSVAPDSYGELFF
TGCAGCGTCGCCCCTGACTCTTACGGGGAGCTGTTTTTT
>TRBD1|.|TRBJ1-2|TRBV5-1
CASSSRQGQGYTF
TGCGCCAGCAGCTCCCGACAGGGACAGGGCTACACCTTC
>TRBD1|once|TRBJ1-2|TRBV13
CASLGTGDSHGYTF
TGTGCCAGCCTCGGGACAGGGGATTCCCATGGCTACACCTTC
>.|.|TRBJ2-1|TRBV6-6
CASSRQPGDEQFF
TGTGCCAGCAGTAGACAGCCTGGGGATGAGCAGTTCTTC
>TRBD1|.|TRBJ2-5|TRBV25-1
CASSRDSQETQYF
TGTGCCAGCAGCCGGGACAGCCAAGAGACCCAGTACTTC
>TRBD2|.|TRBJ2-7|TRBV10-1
CASSPGTSGRSEEQYF
TGCGCCAGCAGCCCTGGGACTAGCGGGAGGTCGGAAGAGCAGTACTTC